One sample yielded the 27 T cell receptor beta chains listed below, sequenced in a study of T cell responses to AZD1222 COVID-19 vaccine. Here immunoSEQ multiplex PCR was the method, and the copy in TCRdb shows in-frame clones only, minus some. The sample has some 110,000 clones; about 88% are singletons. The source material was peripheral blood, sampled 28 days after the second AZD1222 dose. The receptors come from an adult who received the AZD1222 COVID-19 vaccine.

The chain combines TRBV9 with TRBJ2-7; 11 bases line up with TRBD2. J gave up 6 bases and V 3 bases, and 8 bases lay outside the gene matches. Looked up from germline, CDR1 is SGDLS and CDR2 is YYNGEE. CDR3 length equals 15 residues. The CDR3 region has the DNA TGTGCCAGCAGCGATCGACCTAGCGGGGGGACCGAGCAGTACTTC. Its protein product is CASSDRPSGGTEQYF.

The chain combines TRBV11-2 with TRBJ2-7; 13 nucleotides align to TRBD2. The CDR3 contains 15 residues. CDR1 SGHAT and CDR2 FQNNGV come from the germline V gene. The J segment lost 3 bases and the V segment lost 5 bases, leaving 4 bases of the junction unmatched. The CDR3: CASSPLAGGHYEQYF. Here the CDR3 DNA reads TGTGCCAGCAGCCCACTAGCGGGGGGGCACTACGAGCAGTACTTC.

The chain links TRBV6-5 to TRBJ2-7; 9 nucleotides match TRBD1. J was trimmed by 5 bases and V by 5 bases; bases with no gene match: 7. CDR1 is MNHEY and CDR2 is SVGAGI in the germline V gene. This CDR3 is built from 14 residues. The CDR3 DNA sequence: TGTGCCAGCAGTCCAGGACAGGGGCGAGACGAGCAGTACTTC. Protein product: CASSPGQGRDEQYF.

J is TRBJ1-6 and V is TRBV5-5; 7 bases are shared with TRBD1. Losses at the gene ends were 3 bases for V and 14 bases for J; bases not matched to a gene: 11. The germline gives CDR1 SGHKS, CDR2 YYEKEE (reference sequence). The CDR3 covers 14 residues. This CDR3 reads CASSSGTASFALHF. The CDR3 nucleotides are TGTGCCAGCAGCTCCGGGACAGCGAGCTTTGCCCTCCACTTT.

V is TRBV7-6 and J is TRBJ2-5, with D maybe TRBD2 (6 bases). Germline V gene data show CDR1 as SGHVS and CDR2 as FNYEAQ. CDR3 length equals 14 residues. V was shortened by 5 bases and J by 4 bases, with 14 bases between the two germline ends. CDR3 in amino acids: CASSARLGTETQYF. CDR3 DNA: TGTGCCAGCAGCGCCCGACTAGGCACAGAGACCCAGTACTTC.

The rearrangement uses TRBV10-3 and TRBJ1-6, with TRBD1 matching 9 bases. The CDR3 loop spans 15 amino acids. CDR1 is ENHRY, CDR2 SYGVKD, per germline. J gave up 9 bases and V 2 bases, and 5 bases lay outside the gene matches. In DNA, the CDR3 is TGTGCCATCAGTGAGGGGACAGGGTTGAGTTCACCCCTCCACTTT. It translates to CAISEGTGLSSPLHF.

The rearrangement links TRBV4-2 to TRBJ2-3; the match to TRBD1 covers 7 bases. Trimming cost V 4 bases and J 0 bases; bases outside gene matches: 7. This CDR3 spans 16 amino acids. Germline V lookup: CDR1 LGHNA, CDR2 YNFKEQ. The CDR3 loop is CASSLEAGGSTDTQYF. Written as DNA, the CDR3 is TGTGCCAGCAGCCTGGAGGCAGGGGGTAGCACAGATACGCAGTATTTT.

DNA of the CDR3: TGTGCCAGCAGTCTCTTAAAGGGCAATCAGCCCCAGCATTTT. Its translation: CASSLLKGNQPQHF. J is TRBJ1-5 and V is TRBV28, with no clear D. This CDR3 spans 14 amino acids. V lost 5 bases and J 2 bases, leaving 10 bases between the germline ends. Per the germline V gene, CDR1 is MDHEN and CDR2 is SYDVKM.

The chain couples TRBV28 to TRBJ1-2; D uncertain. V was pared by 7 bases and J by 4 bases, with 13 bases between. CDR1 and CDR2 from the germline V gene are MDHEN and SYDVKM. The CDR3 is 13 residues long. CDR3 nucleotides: TGTGCCAGCACCGGCCCTCCTCTCTATGGCTACACCTTC. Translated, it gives CASTGPPLYGYTF.

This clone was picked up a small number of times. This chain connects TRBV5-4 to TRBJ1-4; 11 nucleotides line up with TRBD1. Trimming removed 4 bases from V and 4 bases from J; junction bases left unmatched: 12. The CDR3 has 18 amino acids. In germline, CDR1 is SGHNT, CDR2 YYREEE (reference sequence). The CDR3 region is CASSQHRDRGRSNEKLFF. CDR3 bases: TGTGCCAGCAGCCAACACCGGGACAGGGGGAGAAGTAATGAAAAACTGTTTTTT.

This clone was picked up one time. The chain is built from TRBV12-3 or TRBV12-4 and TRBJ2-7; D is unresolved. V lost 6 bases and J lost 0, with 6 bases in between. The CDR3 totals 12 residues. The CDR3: CASRLASYEQYF. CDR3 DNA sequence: TGTGCCAGCAGGCTGGCCTCCTACGAGCAGTACTTC.

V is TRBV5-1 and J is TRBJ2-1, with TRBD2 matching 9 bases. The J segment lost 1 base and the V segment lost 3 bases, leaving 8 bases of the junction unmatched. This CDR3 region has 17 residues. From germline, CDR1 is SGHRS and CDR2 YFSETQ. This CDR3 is CASSSLAGTLSYNEQFF. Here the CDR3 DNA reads TGCGCCAGCAGCTCTCTAGCGGGAACACTTTCCTACAATGAGCAGTTCTTC.

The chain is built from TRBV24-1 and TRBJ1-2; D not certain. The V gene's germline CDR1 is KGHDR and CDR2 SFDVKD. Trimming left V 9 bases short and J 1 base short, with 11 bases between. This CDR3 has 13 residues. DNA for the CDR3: TGTGCCACCGGTTGGCAATTTAACTATGGCTACACCTTC. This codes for CATGWQFNYGYTF.

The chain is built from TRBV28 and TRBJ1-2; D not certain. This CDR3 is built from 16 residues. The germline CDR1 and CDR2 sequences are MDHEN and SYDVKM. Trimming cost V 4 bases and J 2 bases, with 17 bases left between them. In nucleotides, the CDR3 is TGTGCCAGCAGTTCAAGCAAGAGGGCTCGGAACTATGGCTACACCTTC. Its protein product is CASSSSKRARNYGYTF.

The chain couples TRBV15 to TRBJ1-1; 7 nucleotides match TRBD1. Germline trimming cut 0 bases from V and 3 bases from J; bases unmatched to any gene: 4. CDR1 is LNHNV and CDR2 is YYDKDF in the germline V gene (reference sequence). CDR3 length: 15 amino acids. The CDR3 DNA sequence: TGTGCCACCAGCAGAGAGCCAGGGGGGGACACTGAAGCTTTCTTT. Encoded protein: CATSREPGGDTEAFF.

CDR3 loop: CASSPIKRAGELFF. CDR3 in DNA: TGTGCCAGCAGCCCCATAAAAAGGGCCGGGGAGCTGTTTTTT. The V gene is TRBV11-2, the J gene TRBJ2-2; D unresolved. V was clipped by 5 bases and J by 6 bases, with 13 bases between them. The CDR3 has 14 amino acids. Germline V CDR1 and CDR2: SGHAT, FQNNGV.

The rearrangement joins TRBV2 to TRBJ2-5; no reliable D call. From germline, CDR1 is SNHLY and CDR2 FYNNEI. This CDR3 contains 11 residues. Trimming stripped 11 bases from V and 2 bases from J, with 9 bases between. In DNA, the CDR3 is TGTGCCGCAGGATCACAAGAGACCCAGTACTTC. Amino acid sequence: CAAGSQETQYF.

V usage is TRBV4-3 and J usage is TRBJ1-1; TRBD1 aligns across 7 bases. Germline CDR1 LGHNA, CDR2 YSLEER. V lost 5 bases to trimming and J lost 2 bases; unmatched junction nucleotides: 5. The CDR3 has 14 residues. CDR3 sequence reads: CASSYGTANTEAFF. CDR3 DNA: TGCGCCAGCAGCTACGGGACAGCCAACACTGAAGCTTTCTTT.

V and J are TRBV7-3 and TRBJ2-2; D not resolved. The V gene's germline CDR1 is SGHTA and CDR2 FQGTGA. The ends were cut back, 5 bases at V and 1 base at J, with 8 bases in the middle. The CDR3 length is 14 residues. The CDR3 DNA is TGTGCCAGCAGCCCACGACAGAACACCGGGGAGCTGTTTTTT. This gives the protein CASSPRQNTGELFF.

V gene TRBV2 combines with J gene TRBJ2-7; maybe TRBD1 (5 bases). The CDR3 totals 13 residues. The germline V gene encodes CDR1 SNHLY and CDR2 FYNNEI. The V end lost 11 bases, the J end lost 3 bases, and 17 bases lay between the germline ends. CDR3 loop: CAGQRTQFYEQYF. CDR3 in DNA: TGTGCCGGTCAACGGACACAGTTCTACGAGCAGTACTTC.

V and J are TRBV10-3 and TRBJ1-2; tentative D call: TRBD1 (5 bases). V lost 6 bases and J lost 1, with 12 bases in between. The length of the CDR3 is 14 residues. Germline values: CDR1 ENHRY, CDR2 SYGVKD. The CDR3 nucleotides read TGTGCCATCAGCCGGGACGCTGGTAACTATGGCTACACCTTC. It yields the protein CAISRDAGNYGYTF.

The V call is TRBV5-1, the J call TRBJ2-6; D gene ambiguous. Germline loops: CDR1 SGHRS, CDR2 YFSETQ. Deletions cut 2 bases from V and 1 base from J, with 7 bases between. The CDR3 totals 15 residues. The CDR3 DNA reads TGCGCCAGCAGCTTCTTTACTTCTGGGGCCAACGTCCTGACTTTC. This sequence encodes CASSFFTSGANVLTF.

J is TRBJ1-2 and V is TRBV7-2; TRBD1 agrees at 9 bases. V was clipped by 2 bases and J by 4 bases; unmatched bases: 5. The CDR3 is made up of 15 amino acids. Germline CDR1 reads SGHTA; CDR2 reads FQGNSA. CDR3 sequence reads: CASSLQTGGTYGYTF. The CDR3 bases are TGTGCCAGCAGCTTACAGACAGGGGGGACCTATGGCTACACCTTC.

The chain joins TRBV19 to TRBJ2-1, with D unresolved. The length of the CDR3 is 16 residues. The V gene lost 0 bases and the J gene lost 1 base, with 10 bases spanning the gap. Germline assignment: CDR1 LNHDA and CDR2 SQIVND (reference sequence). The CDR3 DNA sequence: TGTGCCAGTAGTATAGATCACGCTAGGTCCTACAATGAGCAGTTCTTC. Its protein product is CASSIDHARSYNEQFF.

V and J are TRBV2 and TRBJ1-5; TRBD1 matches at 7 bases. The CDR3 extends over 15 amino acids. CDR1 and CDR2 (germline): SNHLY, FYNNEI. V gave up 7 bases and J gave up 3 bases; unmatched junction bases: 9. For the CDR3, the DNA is TGTGCCAGCACCGCCGGGACAGCTCTCAATCAGCCCCAGCATTTT. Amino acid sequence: CASTAGTALNQPQHF.

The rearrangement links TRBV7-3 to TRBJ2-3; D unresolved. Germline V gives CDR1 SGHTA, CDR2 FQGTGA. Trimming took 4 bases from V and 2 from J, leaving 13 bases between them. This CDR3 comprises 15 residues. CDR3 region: CASSSRLVDTDTQYF. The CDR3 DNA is TGTGCCAGCAGCTCTCGACTGGTTGACACAGATACGCAGTATTTT.

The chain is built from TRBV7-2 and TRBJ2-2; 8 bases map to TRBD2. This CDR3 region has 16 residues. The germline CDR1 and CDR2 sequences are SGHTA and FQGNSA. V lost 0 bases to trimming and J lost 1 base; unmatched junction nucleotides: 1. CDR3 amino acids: CASSLAAGGNTGELFF. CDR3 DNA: TGTGCCAGCAGCTTAGCCGCGGGAGGGAACACCGGGGAGCTGTTTTTT.